The clone carrying this T cell receptor (beta chain) was detected once. Its antigen remains unidentified. Germline CDR1 SQVTM, CDR2 ANQGSEA. The CDR3 runs to 13 residues. Trimming pared 3 bases from V and 3 bases from J, leaving 12 bases between. This entry belongs to a study of shared clonotypes between healthy human individuals. General observations from the study: Relative to clonotypes present in all four donors, those not shared had lower generation probabilities.

Assay: immunoSEQ multiplex PCR; the TCRdb copy retains only in-frame clones and omits some. The top ten hold 0.4% to 0.45% of the sample, which has approximately 1.4 million clones, 98% seen once. The clonotype comes from a man aged 25-40 years in good health. The chain employs TRBV29-1 and TRBJ2-7; D possibly corresponds to TRBD1 (5 bases). Sequenced material: naive CD4+ T cells sorted from blood. Subset reported: CD45RA+ positively selected. CDR3 in amino acids: CSVDSQGDYEQYF. DNA of the CDR3: TGCAGCGTTGATAGTCAGGGCGACTACGAGCAGTACTTC.